The sequence of this T cell receptor (beta chain) was determined in a study of blood T cell repertoires in COVID-19. Overall study context: Spain, Italy and the United States supplied samples that represented acute and convalescent COVID-19. Sample material is recorded as cDNA or gDNA derived from T cells, B-cell-depleted T cells, or PBMCs.

This clone was counted a few times. In the original processing: Nucleated cell counts were estimated from reference gene primer amplification. Method: immunoSEQ multiplex PCR; TCRdb's copy keeps in-frame clones and lacks some. V and J calls and clone size follow that table, whereas D and trimming were derived from the DNA. The sample has about 240,000 clones; about four fifths are singletons. The CDR3 runs 15 residues. Germline CDR1 LGHDT, CDR2 YNNKEL (reference sequence). After removal of 2 bases from V and 1 base from J, the junction contained 4 bases not matched to a gene. The chain combines TRBV3-1 (or the pseudogene TRBV3-2) with TRBJ1-2, with TRBD1 matching over 7 bases. This clonotype originated in a woman of 80 years or more with acute or convalescent COVID-19. Sequenced sample: peripheral blood. The CDR3 region has the DNA TGTGCCAGCAGCCAAAGGGACAGACTTAACTATGGCTACACCTTC. Its protein product is CASSQRDRLNYGYTF.